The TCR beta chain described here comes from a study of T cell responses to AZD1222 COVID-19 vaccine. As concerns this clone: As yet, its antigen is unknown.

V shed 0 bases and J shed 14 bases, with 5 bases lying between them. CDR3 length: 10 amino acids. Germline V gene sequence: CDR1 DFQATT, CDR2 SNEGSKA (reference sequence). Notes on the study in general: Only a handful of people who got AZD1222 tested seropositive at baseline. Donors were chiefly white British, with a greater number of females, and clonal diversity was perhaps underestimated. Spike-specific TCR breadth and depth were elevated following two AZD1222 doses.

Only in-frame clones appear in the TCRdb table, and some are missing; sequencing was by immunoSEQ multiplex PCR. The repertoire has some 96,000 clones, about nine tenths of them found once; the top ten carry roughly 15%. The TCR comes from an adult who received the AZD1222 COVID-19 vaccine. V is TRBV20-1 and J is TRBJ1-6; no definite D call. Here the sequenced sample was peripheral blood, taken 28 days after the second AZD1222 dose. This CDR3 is CSARDASLHF. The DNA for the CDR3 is TGCAGTGCTAGAGATGCTTCCCTCCACTTT.